These 14 T cell receptor beta chains share one sample of origin, sequenced in a study of CD8+ T cells in alopecia areata. cDNA prepared by RNA extraction and subsequent reverse transcription served as the template for sequencing. The data were produced by immunoSEQ multiplex PCR, yet TCRdb's version contains in-frame clones alone and is incomplete. Listed here are 200,000 to 300,000 clones without any singletons, the top ten holding more than 1%. The pooled cutaneous lymph node cells were sorted using several markers (CD4, CD8alpha, NKG2D, NKG2ACE and others). Specimen: CD4+ T cells sorted from a lymph node. All receptors come from a C3H/HeJ mouse with alopecia areata. The strain's MHC type: H2-k.

As to this clone: Here the gene names and germline are mouse. Coverage ceases 4 residues before the CDR3 finishes, and the germline J gene fills in the end. The sample holds other DNA sequences that translate to the same CDR3. This chain links TRBV19 with TRBJ2-2; a weak D match, TRBD1 (6 bases). The germline V and J ends were trimmed by 2 bases and 2 bases, with 7 bases remaining between them. CDR3 size: 14 residues. The germline gives CDR1 FNHDT, CDR2 SITEND (reference sequence). CDR3 region: CASSIDRNTGQLYF. The covered CDR3 bases are TGTGCCAGCAGTATTGACAGGAACACCGGG.

With regard to this clone: The gene symbols are mouse symbols. The sequenced part of the CDR3 DNA is TGTGCCAGCAGTATACCGGCAGGGGAATATGCT. It encodes CASSIPAGEYA. The CDR3, in full, reads CASSIPAGEYAEQFF. The rearrangement joins TRBV19 to TRBJ2-1; the D gene is possibly TRBD1 (6 bases). The read halts 4 residues ahead of the CDR3 end, with the missing end drawn from the germline J gene. The germline V and J ends were trimmed by 1 base and 4 bases, with 12 bases remaining between them. CDR1 and CDR2 (germline): FNHDT, SITEND (reference sequence). The CDR3 extends over 15 amino acids.

This clone was counted many times. Here the gene names and germline are mouse. The read ends 4 residues before the CDR3 terminus; that terminus is restored from the germline J gene. The chain recombines TRBV19 with TRBJ1-2, with a tentative D call TRBD1 (6 bases). CDR1 is FNHDT and CDR2 is SITEND in the germline V gene (reference sequence). This CDR3 region has 13 residues. The CDR3 is CASSTYRDSDYTF. The CDR3 bases that were read are TGTGCCAGCAGTACCTACAGGGATTCC.

Remarks on this clone: Gene names are the mouse ones. The read finishes 4 residues shy of the CDR3 end, and the germline J gene is used to complete it. V gene TRBV13-1 combines with J gene TRBJ2-5; 10 nucleotides line up with TRBD2. The CDR3 has 15 amino acids. Germline assignment: CDR1 NSHNY and CDR2 SYGAGN. CDR3 bases read: TGTGCCAGCAGTGATGTTGCTGGGGGGGCGGAC. It codes for CASSDVAGGAD. The whole CDR3 is CASSDVAGGADTQYF.

As to this clone: Any gene name here is a mouse gene name. Coverage ceases 4 residues before the CDR3 finishes, and the germline J gene fills in the end. The sample holds other DNA sequences that translate to the same CDR3. The chain couples TRBV31 to TRBJ2-7; D unclear. There are 11 residues in the CDR3. The germline CDR1 and CDR2 sequences are GKSSPN and SITVG. This CDR3 reads CAWSLQYEQYF. The part of the CDR3 DNA that was read is TGTGCCTGGAGTCTACAGTAT.

This clone was observed a handful of times. Gene names are the mouse ones. With the read ending 4 residues before the CDR3 end, the germline J gene is used to fill in that end. The same CDR3 also results from other DNA sequences found in this sample. The chain joins TRBV19 to TRBJ1-1; TRBD1 matches at 9 bases. The CDR3 is made up of 13 amino acids. J was trimmed by 4 bases and V by 6 bases; bases with no gene match: 4. Germline V gives CDR1 FNHDT, CDR2 SITEND (reference sequence). CDR3 bases read: TGTGCCAGCACGACAGGGGGAGGCACA. Its protein is CASTTGGGT. The whole CDR3 reads CASTTGGGTEVFF. The full variable domain, completed using reference TRBV19 and TRBJ1-1, is GGIITQTPKFLIGQEGQKLTLKCQQNFNHDTMYWYRQDSGKGLRLIYYSITENDLQKGDLSEGYDASREKKSSFSLTVTSAQKNEMAVFLCASTTGGGTEVFFGKGTRLTVV.

Comment on this clone: Germline and genes here are mouse. The read gets to within 4 residues of the CDR3 end, and the germline J gene fills in the rest. This sequence joins TRBV14 and TRBJ2-5; no definite D call. Between the trimmed V and J ends, which lost 2 bases and 0 bases, there was a span of 7 bases. The CDR3 runs to 14 residues. Germline CDR1 and CDR2: SGHDT and FRDEAV. The CDR3 loop is CASSLNFNQDTQYF. CDR3 DNA, as far as it was read: TGTGCCAGCAGTTTGAACTTTAACCAAGAC.

Only a few counts were recorded for this clone. The gene names here belong to mouse. The sequence runs out 3 residues before the end of the CDR3; the remainder is reconstructed from the germline J gene. This chain connects TRBV13-3 to TRBJ1-6; D remains unclear. TRBJ1-6 is classed as an ORF, of uncertain function. This CDR3 has 13 residues. Trimming cost V 4 bases and J 4 bases, with 6 bases left between them. Germline values: CDR1 NNHDY, CDR2 SYVADS. Partial CDR3 DNA: TGTGCCAGCAGTCCCGTGTATAATTCGCCC. This gives the protein CASSPVYNSP. The entire CDR3 reads CASSPVYNSPLYF.

About this clone itself: Gene names follow the mouse nomenclature. The read ends 4 residues before the CDR3 terminus; that terminus is restored from the germline J gene. This chain joins TRBV13-1 and TRBJ1-4; 8 nucleotides line up with TRBD1. This CDR3 has 13 amino acids. Germline-derived CDR1 and CDR2 are NSHNY and SYGAGN. Incomplete CDR3 DNA: TGTGCCAGCAGTGGCAGGGGGCGCGAA. Protein product: CASSGRGRE. The entire CDR3 is CASSGRGRERLFF.

For this clone: Gene labels here are mouse ones. The read ends 4 residues before the CDR3 terminus; that terminus is restored from the germline J gene. The rearrangement joins TRBV5 to TRBJ2-5, with a weak D call TRBD1 (6 bases). CDR3 length equals 14 residues. Between the trimmed V and J ends, which lost 1 base and 3 bases, there was a span of 8 bases. Germline CDR1 reads LGHNA; CDR2 reads YNLKQL (reference sequence). This CDR3 is CASSQAGTQDTQYF. The part of the CDR3 DNA that was read is TGTGCCAGCAGCCAAGCCGGGACACAAGAC.

This clone appeared many times. Mouse names are used for the genes. The read stops 4 residues short of the end of the CDR3; the missing end is completed from the germline J gene. V usage is TRBV13-3 and J usage is TRBJ2-2, with D tentatively TRBD1 (5 bases). V lost 5 bases and J 0 bases, leaving 5 bases between the germline ends. Germline CDR1 reads NNHDY; CDR2 reads SYVADS. The CDR3 runs to 13 residues. The sequenced CDR3 bases are TGTGCCAGCAGGACAGCAAACACCGGG. Translation gives CASRTANTG. The full CDR3 is CASRTANTGQLYF.

With respect to this clone: Genes and germline are mouse. Coverage ceases 4 residues before the CDR3 finishes, and the germline J gene fills in the end. The chain has TRBV5 and TRBJ2-3, with 10 bases lining up with TRBD2. Trimming cost V 1 base and J 3 bases; bases outside gene matches: 4. This CDR3 is 16 amino acids long. Germline values: CDR1 LGHNA, CDR2 YNLKQL (reference sequence). The CDR3 protein is CASSQVAWGGAETLYF. The part of the CDR3 DNA that was read is TGTGCCAGCAGCCAAGTCGCCTGGGGGGGCGCAGAA.

This clone was counted between two and nine times. Mouse names are used for the genes. The sequence runs out 4 residues before the end of the CDR3; the remainder is reconstructed from the germline J gene. The chain is built from TRBV31 and TRBJ2-1, with D unresolved. The germline gives CDR1 GKSSPN, CDR2 SITVG. Trimming removed 4 bases from V and 3 bases from J, with 4 bases in between. This CDR3 region has 11 residues. The sequenced CDR3 bases are TGTGCCTGGATTAGCTATGCT. It yields the protein CAWISYA. The whole CDR3 reads CAWISYAEQFF.

To note about this clone: These gene names are mouse names. The read stops 4 residues short of the end of the CDR3; the missing end is completed from the germline J gene. V usage is TRBV5 and J usage is TRBJ2-7; D might be TRBD1 (5 bases). Germline CDR1 and CDR2: LGHNA and YNLKQL (reference sequence). The CDR3 totals 12 residues. The sequenced CDR3 bases are TGTGCCAGCAGCCAAGTCAGGGAT. Protein: CASSQVRD. The whole CDR3 protein reads CASSQVRDEQYF.